This T cell receptor (beta chain) came from a study of T-cell memory formation after mild COVID-19 (dated by TCRdb to about 2021). For context, the study as a whole: Most TCR sequence clusters were specific to one of the two donors. Longitudinal TCRalpha and TCRbeta repertoire sequencing tracked T-cell clones expanding and contracting after mild COVID-19 in two donors. The cohort comprised two young, previously healthy adult volunteers, one female and one male. What the work shows at the level of the full study, not this receptor alone: SARS-CoV-2 specificity was not confirmed for the second-wave clones peaking on day 37. Contracting CD4+ clones were located mainly in the CM and EM memory subsets, whereas CD8+ clones were found to be enriched in EMRA. The study included only a couple of mild cases, and larger cohorts that include severe cases with pre-infection samples were judged to be necessary. From day 15 to 85, contracting clones showed balanced CD4/CD8 phenotypes, whereas a second wave of clones that expanded from day 15 to 37 leaned towards CD4+. The detection of some responding clones in pre-infection memory suggests that pre-existing cross-reactive memory T cells joined the SARS-CoV-2 response.

From a lookup of the germline V gene, CDR1 and CDR2 are MGHRA and YSYEKL. CDR3 length: 15 amino acids, cysteine to phenylalanine. The CDR3 DNA has 45 bases and is translated from base 1. V is pruned by 1 base and J by 2 bases, leaving 3 bases of the junction without a gene match. Ficoll-Paque density gradient centrifugation was the method used to isolate PBMCs. With respect to this clonotype: Its antigen specificity is not known. Nothing much larger sits one base from this clone, and base qualities are not available.

These reads were obtained on an Illumina NovaSeq 6000. TCRalpha and TCRbeta cDNA libraries were built by 5'RACE with constant-segment primers, adding sample barcodes and unique molecular identifiers. Trizol reagent was used to extract RNA from every sample. Amplification of the libraries took two PCR steps, and the second step added a second sample barcode plus Illumina TruSeq adapters. Libraries were sequenced on an Illumina NovaSeq with 2 x 150 bp paired-end reads. From the authors' description of their analysis: Demultiplexing of reads and collapsing into UMI-guided consensus sequences were performed with migec v1.2.7. Using mixcr v2.1.11, UMI consensuses were aligned to TRA and TRB V and J templates and then assembled into clonotypes. A clonotype was counted as expanded or contracted only when both edgeR and NoisET called the clonotype significant, with the noise models trained on biological replicates. For edgeR calls, the cutoffs were a false discovery rate-adjusted p below 0.01 and a log2 fold-change threshold of 1. PCA with hierarchical clustering of max-normalized trajectories of the 1000 most abundant clonotypes was used as exploratory dynamics analysis. Separately sequenced CD4+ and CD8+ repertoires were used to assign the CD4 or CD8 phenotype of responding clones. TCRdb reprocessing: public reads trimmed at Q25 with fastp, clones called with MiXCR, in-frame beta chains kept. CDR3 protein duplicates are merged, each entry listing the most common genes and DNA. In this record, the V and J calls reflect TCRdb's handling and not the investigators' own analysis. This sample gives some 410,000 distinct CDR3 sequences in total; 23% of them show up just once. Of the sample, 13% is held by the ten largest clones.

Sequenced: PBMCs or a T cell subset sorted from them (not recorded which). The clonotype originates from an adult woman who had mild COVID-19 (a few samples of this study predate the infection). The sample titles of this study are shuffled in the database, so cell type and time point are left out; the donor was told from shared clones. The sequence links TRBV4-1 to TRBJ2-3; 7 of the junction bases match TRBD2. The DNA sequence is given as TGCGCCAGCAGCCAAGTGGGACTATTCACAGATACGCAGTATTTT. This sequence encodes CASSQVGLFTDTQYF.